One and the same sample provided the 15 T cell receptor beta chains below, sequenced in a study of blood T cell repertoires in COVID-19. The protocol was immunoSEQ multiplex PCR, while the TCRdb copy is restricted to in-frame clones and leaves out a portion. The profile covers approximately 150,000 clones, with 80% to 90% appearing a single time and 8.6% taken by the ten largest. Material for sequencing was peripheral blood. Receptors were obtained from a woman aged 45-59 years with active or convalescent COVID-19.

This chain connects TRBV6-5 to TRBJ2-1; 7 bases align to TRBD1. The CDR3 extends over 16 amino acids. V lost 2 bases to trimming and J lost 1 base; unmatched junction nucleotides: 5. Per germline, CDR1 MNHEY and CDR2 SVGAGI. Here the CDR3 reads CASSYPTGKSYNEQFF. In DNA, the CDR3 is TGTGCCAGCAGTTACCCGACAGGGAAGTCCTACAATGAGCAGTTCTTC.

Comments on this clone: Other DNA sequences in this specimen translate into the identical CDR3. The V gene is TRBV7-8, the J gene TRBJ2-5; TRBD1 agrees at 8 bases. CDR1 SGHVS and CDR2 FQNEAQ come from the germline V gene. The CDR3 runs 15 residues. Trimming cost V 1 base and J 5 bases; bases outside gene matches: 6. The chain's CDR3 is CASSLGGTGGETQYF. In nucleotides, the CDR3 is TGTGCCAGCAGCTTAGGAGGGACAGGTGGGGAGACCCAGTACTTC.

The chain recombines TRBV7-9 with TRBJ1-2, with 7 nucleotides matching TRBD1. After removal of 7 bases from V and 3 bases from J, the junction contained 2 bases not matched to a gene. Germline values: CDR1 SEHNR, CDR2 FQNEAQ (reference sequence). CDR3 length: 12 amino acids. In DNA, the CDR3 is TGTGCCAGCACCACAGGGGACTATGGCTACACCTTC. Protein: CASTTGDYGYTF. The variable domain in full, with the rest retrieved from reference TRBV7-9 and TRBJ1-2, is DTGVSQNPRHKITKRGQNVTFRCDPISEHNRLYWYRQTLGQGPEFLTYFQNEAQLEKSRLLSDRFSAERPKGSFSTLEIQRTEQGDSAMYLCASTTGDYGYTFGSGTRLTVV.

This chain links TRBV19 with TRBJ1-2; TRBD1 aligns across 11 bases. Germline trimming cut 5 bases from V and 6 bases from J; bases unmatched to any gene: 11. Germline-derived CDR1 and CDR2 are LNHDA and SQIVND (reference sequence). The CDR3 totals 16 residues. The CDR3 region has the DNA TGTGCCAGTAGTCTTTACTCGGGACAGGGGGGTAATGGCTACACCTTC. Translation gives CASSLYSGQGGNGYTF.

This sequence joins TRBV2 and TRBJ1-2, with TRBD1 matching over 7 bases. The CDR3 is 14 amino acids. Germline-derived CDR1 and CDR2 are SNHLY and FYNNEI. With V trimmed by 6 bases and J by 4 bases, 8 bases remained unmatched. The DNA for the CDR3 is TGTGCCAGCAGCCCGGGACAGTGGTCCTATGGCTACACCTTC. Translation: CASSPGQWSYGYTF.

The J gene is TRBJ2-3, the V gene TRBV30, with TRBD2 matching over 10 bases. V lost 7 bases to trimming and J lost 3 bases; unmatched junction nucleotides: 4. The CDR3 is made up of 13 amino acids. CDR1 and CDR2 from the germline V gene are GTSNPN and SVGIG (reference sequence). The CDR3 DNA sequence: TGTGCCTCAGCGGGGGGGCCAACAGATACGCAGTATTTT. Protein: CASAGGPTDTQYF.

This clone was recorded only once. The rearrangement joins TRBV5-5 to TRBJ2-7, with D possibly matching TRBD2 (5 bases). CDR3 length: 12 residues. The germline gives CDR1 SGHKS, CDR2 YYEKEE (reference sequence). V was trimmed by 4 bases and J by 5 bases, leaving 10 bases between them. CDR3 nucleotides: TGTGCCAGCAGCCCCGGACTCAACGAGCAGTACTTC. This sequence encodes CASSPGLNEQYF.

The genes are TRBV30 and TRBJ2-2; tentative D call: TRBD2 (6 bases). The CDR3 contains 15 residues. Per the germline V gene, CDR1 is GTSNPN and CDR2 is SVGIG (reference sequence). V was cut by 3 bases and J by 6 bases, with 17 bases left in between. CDR3 amino acids: CAWSPGGTAPGELFF. Written as DNA, the CDR3 is TGTGCCTGGAGCCCCGGCGGGACGGCTCCCGGGGAGCTGTTTTTT.

The rearrangement uses TRBV28 and TRBJ2-1; 15 bases line up with TRBD2. Germline V gives CDR1 MDHEN, CDR2 SYDVKM. This CDR3 has 15 amino acids. V shed 5 bases and J 15 bases; nucleotides not matched to a gene: 11. The CDR3 sequence: CASSPPGTSGRLPFF. As DNA, the CDR3 is TGTGCCAGCAGTCCGCCCGGGACTAGCGGGAGGTTACCGTTCTTC.

The V and J genes are TRBV15 and TRBJ1-2, with a tentative D call TRBD1 (6 bases). Per germline, CDR1 LNHNV and CDR2 YYDKDF (reference sequence). V was clipped by 1 base and J by 4 bases, with 16 bases between them. CDR3 length equals 16 residues. CDR3 DNA sequence: TGTGCCACCAGCAGAGCGGGGACACTTGTGGGCTATGGCTACACCTTC. Amino acids: CATSRAGTLVGYGYTF.

The J gene is TRBJ1-1, the V gene TRBV16; D is perhaps TRBD1 (5 bases). V was clipped by 0 bases and J by 1 base, with 9 bases between them. This CDR3 contains 15 residues. Germline-derived CDR1 and CDR2 are KGHSY and FQNENV. CDR3 coding DNA: TGTGCCAGCAGCCAATCCCCCGGGGGGAACACTGAAGCTTTCTTT. The encoded protein is CASSQSPGGNTEAFF.

The chain uses TRBV5-1 and TRBJ1-6; D gene ambiguous. Germline CDR1 SGHRS, CDR2 YFSETQ. This CDR3 has 15 amino acids. The germline V and J ends were trimmed by 1 base and 5 bases, with 10 bases remaining between them. The CDR3 loop reads CASSLNGINNSPLHF. The DNA for the CDR3 is TGCGCCAGCAGCTTGAACGGGATCAATAATTCACCCCTCCACTTT.

The chain carries TRBV7-9 and TRBJ2-1, with TRBD2 matching over 8 bases. The CDR3 is 15 residues long. Unmatched junction bases numbered 7, after V lost 5 bases and J lost 4 bases. Germline V gene sequence: CDR1 SEHNR, CDR2 FQNEAQ (reference sequence). CDR3 region: CASSPTGTRYNEQFF. For the CDR3, the DNA is TGTGCCAGCAGCCCGACCGGGACTAGATACAATGAGCAGTTCTTC. Supplemented by reference TRBV7-9 and TRBJ2-1, the full variable domain reads DTGVSQNPRHKITKRGQNVTFRCDPISEHNRLYWYRQTLGQGPEFLTYFQNEAQLEKSRLLSDRFSAERPKGSFSTLEIQRTEQGDSAMYLCASSPTGTRYNEQFFGPGTRLTVL.

The chain carries TRBV30 and TRBJ2-1; D is ambiguous. The CDR3 runs 15 residues. Trimming left V 0 bases short and J 1 base short, with 10 bases between. Germline-derived CDR1 and CDR2 are GTSNPN and SVGIG (reference sequence). CDR3 residues: CAWSVPVISYNEQFF. Here the CDR3 DNA reads TGTGCCTGGAGTGTCCCAGTCATATCCTACAATGAGCAGTTCTTC.

This rearrangement joins TRBV7-8 to TRBJ1-1; D unresolved. V lost 5 bases and J 3 bases, leaving 13 bases between the germline ends. The CDR3 extends over 14 amino acids. Germline V CDR1 and CDR2: SGHVS, FQNEAQ. CDR3 in DNA: TGTGCCAGCAGCCTGGCTGGTGGTTACACTGAAGCTTTCTTT. Its protein is CASSLAGGYTEAFF.